Shown below are 23 T cell receptor beta chains from a single sample sequenced in a study of Ad26.COV2.S vaccination and SARS-CoV-2 variants. Generated by immunoSEQ multiplex PCR, the TCRdb table keeps only in-frame clones and is missing some. The data show roughly 350,000 clones, with about nine tenths seen just once and roughly 3.6% held by the top ten. Regarding treatment: 15 to 20 received Ad26.COV2.S at low or high dose, single or two shots; about 5 received placebo; per-sample allocation not given. Collection of the samples took place on day 63 after the first injection of vaccine or placebo. Here the sequenced sample was peripheral blood, taken in a trial of Ad26.COV2.S vaccine versus placebo. The receptors were gathered from a person aged 18-60 years who received the Ad26.COV2.S COVID-19 vaccine or a placebo.

J is TRBJ2-2 and V is TRBV15; D unresolved. There are 16 residues in the CDR3. Trimming removed 3 bases from V and 3 bases from J, with 14 bases in between. The V gene's germline CDR1 is LNHNV and CDR2 YYDKDF (reference sequence). The CDR3 sequence is CATSSHYQPYTGELFF. The DNA for the CDR3 is TGTGCCACCAGCAGCCATTATCAGCCTTACACCGGGGAGCTGTTTTTT.

This clone was detected a few times. This chain connects TRBV27 to TRBJ1-6; 9 bases line up with TRBD1. In germline, CDR1 is MNHEY, CDR2 SMNVEV (reference sequence). With V trimmed by 6 bases and J by 9 bases, 6 bases remained unmatched. This CDR3 region has 14 residues. CDR3 residues: CASSYRGQGSPLHF. The CDR3 DNA is TGTGCCAGCAGCTACAGGGGGCAGGGTTCACCCCTCCACTTT.

V is TRBV14 and J is TRBJ1-2; TRBD1 agrees at 8 bases. Trimming cost V 0 bases and J 4 bases; bases outside gene matches: 10. Per the germline V gene, CDR1 is SGHDN and CDR2 is FVKESK. The CDR3 is 17 residues long. CDR3 sequence reads: CASSQDHRTGLSYGYTF. The CDR3 coding sequence is TGTGCCAGCAGCCAAGATCACCGGACAGGGCTTAGCTATGGCTACACCTTC.

V and J are TRBV6-1 and TRBJ1-5; a weak D match, TRBD1 (6 bases). The CDR3 covers 16 residues. Germline lookup yields CDR1 MNHNS and CDR2 SASEGT. V was shortened by 2 bases and J by 3 bases, with 14 bases between the two germline ends. The CDR3 coding sequence is TGTGCCAGCAGTGAAATCGGGGGCTCAAACAATCAGCCCCAGCATTTT. This sequence encodes CASSEIGGSNNQPQHF.

The V and J genes are TRBV11-2 and TRBJ1-1; 8 positions match TRBD1. J was trimmed by 2 bases and V by 3 bases; bases with no gene match: 5. CDR1 is SGHAT, CDR2 FQNNGV, per germline. The CDR3 covers 15 residues. CDR3 in DNA: TGTGCCAGCAGCTTTCAGGGGGCAGGAAACACTGAAGCTTTCTTT. Its translation is CASSFQGAGNTEAFF. Based on the CDR3 plus reference TRBV11-2 and TRBJ1-1, the full variable domain is EAGVAQSPRYKIIEKRQSVAFWCNPISGHATLYWYQQILGQGPKLLIQFQNNGVVDDSQLPKDRFSAERLKGVDSTLKIQPAKLEDSAVYLCASSFQGAGNTEAFFGQGTRLTVV.

This clone is a singleton in its sample. This rearrangement joins TRBV4-2 to TRBJ2-1; 14 bases are shared with TRBD2. Trimming removed 0 bases from V and 4 bases from J; junction bases left unmatched: 2. The CDR3 loop spans 17 amino acids. Looked up from germline, CDR1 is LGHNA and CDR2 is YNFKEQ. The CDR3 DNA is TGTGCCAGCAGCCAAGAACGGACTAGCGGGGGGTACAATGAGCAGTTCTTC. Protein: CASSQERTSGGYNEQFF.

The rearrangement uses TRBV12-5 and TRBJ2-7, with TRBD1 matching over 7 bases. Looked up from germline, CDR1 is LGHNT and CDR2 is FRNRAP. The CDR3 spans 14 residues. The ends lost 8 bases at V and 0 bases at J; junction bases unmatched: 7. The CDR3 DNA follows: TGTGCTAGTCGATCCCGGGACAGCTCCTACGAGCAGTACTTC. This codes for CASRSRDSSYEQYF.

This rearrangement joins TRBV3-1 (or the pseudogene TRBV3-2) to TRBJ1-2; 7 positions match TRBD1. Germline-derived CDR1 and CDR2 are LGHDT and YNNKEL (reference sequence). Germline trimming cut 5 bases from V and 1 base from J; bases unmatched to any gene: 4. There are 14 residues in the CDR3. The CDR3 DNA follows: TGTGCCAGCAGCAAGAGACAGGGTAACTATGGCTACACCTTC. This sequence encodes CASSKRQGNYGYTF.

The genes are TRBV7-9 and TRBJ1-4; no firm D call. V was shortened by 1 base and J by 8 bases, with 8 bases between the two germline ends. The CDR3 spans 13 residues. CDR1 is SEHNR, CDR2 FQNEAQ, per germline (reference sequence). CDR3 sequence (DNA): TGTGCCAGCAGCTTAGGGGGTCAGGAAAAACTGTTTTTT. Translating it yields CASSLGGQEKLFF.

The chain couples TRBV9 to TRBJ1-4; maybe TRBD1 (5 bases). Trimming stripped 2 bases from V and 8 bases from J, with 13 bases between. The V gene's germline CDR1 is SGDLS and CDR2 YYNGEE. The CDR3 covers 14 residues. DNA of the CDR3: TGTGCCAGCAGCGTCGGCAGGGCGGGGGAAAAACTGTTTTTT. Amino acid sequence: CASSVGRAGEKLFF.

As for this clone: One junction end disagrees with the germline gene, perhaps due to a read error. V usage is TRBV4-3 and J usage is TRBJ2-2; 7 bases align to TRBD2. Germline V gives CDR1 LGHNA, CDR2 YSLEER. This CDR3 is built from 16 residues. The CDR3 sequence is CASSQVVSGNSGELFF. The DNA for the CDR3 is TGCGCCAGCAGCCAAGTGGTGAGCGGGAACTCCGGGGAGCTGTTTTTT.

This chain links TRBV24-1 with TRBJ1-5; unclear D gene. The CDR3 spans 14 residues. Per germline, CDR1 KGHDR and CDR2 SFDVKD. The germline V and J ends were trimmed by 7 bases and 0 bases, with 9 bases remaining between them. For the CDR3, the DNA is TGTGCCACCAGCGACACAAATAGCAATCAGCCCCAGCATTTT. Amino acid sequence: CATSDTNSNQPQHF.

The gene calls are TRBV6-5 and TRBJ1-2, with 8 bases aligning to TRBD1. V trimming: 2 bases; J trimming: 8 bases; junction bases outside the gene matches: 7. The CDR3 sequence is 14 residues long. CDR1 is MNHEY and CDR2 is SVGAGI in the germline V gene. For the CDR3, the DNA is TGTGCCAGCAGTTACAGTGTGGACAGGGACGGCTACACCTTC. Translation: CASSYSVDRDGYTF.

The chain couples TRBV5-4 to TRBJ1-4, with 8 bases that match TRBD1. Germline CDR1 is SGHNT and CDR2 is YYREEE (reference sequence). Germline trimming cut 4 bases from V and 0 bases from J; bases unmatched to any gene: 8. CDR3 size: 17 residues. CDR3 loop: CASSLTGQGATNEKLFF. CDR3 nucleotides: TGTGCCAGCAGCCTAACAGGACAGGGTGCAACTAATGAAAAACTGTTTTTT.

This chain connects TRBV9 to TRBJ1-6; 8 positions agree with TRBD1. The junction had 5 bases not matched to a gene; V was cut back by 4 bases and J by 8 bases. Germline V CDR1 and CDR2: SGDLS, YYNGEE. The CDR3 extends over 14 amino acids. The DNA for the CDR3 is TGTGCCAGCAGCCCAACGACAGGGGATTCACCCCTCCACTTT. Amino acids: CASSPTTGDSPLHF.

The table lists this clone with a count of one. This chain links TRBV27 with TRBJ1-5; the match to TRBD1 covers 7 bases. The CDR3 sequence is 15 residues long. V shed 5 bases, J shed 4 bases, and the junction held 8 bases outside the gene matches. Germline CDR1 and CDR2: MNHEY and SMNVEV (reference sequence). In nucleotides, the CDR3 is TGTGCCAGCAGTCAGGTAGGACAGGCTAATCAGCCCCAGCATTTT. It encodes CASSQVGQANQPQHF.

The chain carries TRBV29-1 and TRBJ1-2; D is perhaps TRBD1 (5 bases). CDR3 length equals 15 residues. The V end lost 7 bases, the J end lost 3 bases, and 21 bases lay between the germline ends. Germline CDR1 and CDR2: SQVTM and ANQGSEA. The CDR3 is CSDTTWDGRDYGYTF. The CDR3 DNA sequence: TGCAGCGACACAACCTGGGACGGTCGGGACTATGGCTACACCTTC.

The chain carries TRBV4-3 and TRBJ1-2; D gene ambiguous. Germline V gene lookup returns CDR1 LGHNA and CDR2 YSLEER. This CDR3 region has 16 residues. V lost 0 bases to trimming and J lost 0 bases, with 11 bases between them. The CDR3 spells CASSQDPEATNYGYTF. For the CDR3, the DNA is TGCGCCAGCAGCCAAGATCCTGAAGCTACTAACTATGGCTACACCTTC.

This chain uses TRBV30 with TRBJ1-6; tentatively, D is TRBD1 (5 bases). V was shortened by 3 bases and J by 6 bases, with 12 bases between the two germline ends. From germline, CDR1 is GTSNPN and CDR2 SVGIG (reference sequence). The CDR3 runs 14 residues. The CDR3 DNA follows: TGTGCCTGGAGGGGGGGGTCCCTTAATTCACCCCTCCACTTT. Its translation is CAWRGGSLNSPLHF. The entire variable domain, with the rest obtained from reference TRBV30 and TRBJ1-6, is as follows: SQTIHQWPATLVQPVGSPLSLECTVEGTSNPNLYWYRQAAGRGLQLLFYSVGIGQISSEVPQNLSASRPQDRQFILSSKKLLLSDSGFYLCAWRGGSLNSPLHFGNGTRLTVT.

This clone was observed a handful of times. The V and J genes are TRBV19 and TRBJ1-1; D may be TRBD1 (5 bases). The CDR3 runs to 16 residues. Deletions cut 3 bases from V and 3 bases from J, with 17 bases between. Germline V lookup: CDR1 LNHDA, CDR2 SQIVND (reference sequence). The CDR3 is CASSIREGKVDTEAFF. The CDR3 nucleotides read TGTGCCAGTAGTATCAGGGAAGGAAAGGTGGACACTGAAGCTTTCTTT. The complete variable domain, with remaining parts taken from reference TRBV19 and TRBJ1-1, reads DGGITQSPKYLFRKEGQNVTLSCEQNLNHDAMYWYRQDPGQGLRLIYYSQIVNDFQKGDIAEGYSVSREKKESFPLTVTSAQKNPTAFYLCASSIREGKVDTEAFFGQGTRLTVV.

V is TRBV27 and J is TRBJ2-7; TRBD2 might be the D (5 bases). This CDR3 has 13 amino acids. V dropped 7 bases and J dropped 1 base, with 11 bases sitting between them. The germline CDR1 and CDR2 sequences are MNHEY and SMNVEV (reference sequence). DNA for the CDR3: TGTGCCAGCAAGGCAGCGGCTTCCTACGAGCAGTACTTC. It yields the protein CASKAAASYEQYF.

The V gene is TRBV7-2, the J gene TRBJ2-2; 9 bases fit TRBD1. V lost 1 base and J lost 8; bases outside the gene matches: 5. Germline CDR1 reads SGHTA; CDR2 reads FQGNSA. The CDR3 is made up of 15 amino acids. This chain's CDR3 is CASSLVGQGRGELFF. In DNA form, the CDR3 reads TGTGCCAGCAGCTTAGTAGGACAGGGGCGGGGGGAGCTGTTTTTT.

The V gene is TRBV2, the J gene TRBJ2-7; D is unresolved. Germline CDR1 is SNHLY and CDR2 is FYNNEI. The CDR3 runs 11 residues. Trimming left V 7 bases short and J 5 bases short, with 9 bases between. CDR3 in amino acids: CASNPSNEQYF. The CDR3, as DNA: TGTGCCAGCAACCCGAGTAACGAGCAGTACTTC.